Sequencing of this TCR beta chain was carried out in a study of blood T cell repertoires in COVID-19 (dated by TCRdb to 2019 to 2021). General notes on the study: ImmuneRACE Cohort 3 recovered participants were defined by two consecutive negative NP/OP PCR tests, healthcare professional clearance, or symptom resolution. The collaborator samples originated in the United States, Italy and Spain and spanned the acute and convalescent phases of COVID-19. The prospective study material was composed of cDNA or gDNA derived from T cells, B-cell-depleted T cells, or PBMCs. The dataset comprised deeply sampled blood TCRbeta repertoires from subjects exposed to, actively infected with, or recovered from COVID-19. The repertoires were made available in a free public database intended to serve as a resource for research on the immune response to SARS-CoV-2. The samples were drawn from two sources: the first 160 participants of the ongoing ImmuneRACE study, and over 1,000 subjects contributed by 6 global collaborators. A de-identified subject ID, COVID-19 status, age in years and sex were almost always included in the sample metadata. Where HLA class I and class II types were available, the types were taken from metadata supplied by the sample provider, not from assay-based typing.

Participants in the prospective study were enrolled through a virtual design, were aged roughly 18 to 90 years, and lived in about 25 United States geographic areas. To assign participants to cohorts, the prospective study relied on clinical history that participants themselves reported in a screening survey and a study questionnaire. In the prospective study, mobile phlebotomists collected whole blood, serum and a nasopharyngeal or oropharyngeal swab from each participant. Over an approximately 2-month period, participants in the prospective study had the option of providing additional blood draws and questionnaires. Before DNA extraction, blood samples from the prospective study were shipped at room temperature or frozen. For this clone: The specificity of this receptor is unknown. No qualities accompany the bases; no much larger clone lies one base away.

The full study reports these points: The amount of clinical and demographic metadata varied by source and participant and was provided uncurated.

TCRbeta CDR3 regions were amplified from genomic DNA using the immunoSEQ Assay, a bias-controlled multiplex PCR. From the authors' description of their analysis: The number of nucleated cells in each sample was estimated by amplification of reference gene primers within the assay. To quantify the absolute abundance of each unique TCRbeta CDR3 rearrangement, sequence reads were collapsed and filtered. For each sample, productive Simpson clonality was calculated as the square root of Simpson's diversity index across productive rearrangements. TCRdb re-hosts the immuneACCESS table, in-frame sequences only. Its copies lack some clones; in the studies checked, an unresolved V gene accounts for under half of them, and the cause for the rest is not known. D and trimming were read from the DNA, whereas the V and J calls and clone size are those reported in that table. Present in this sample are hundreds of thousands of clones, approximately 87% of which were seen just once. Roughly 3.2% of the sample goes to the ten largest clones.

The germline V gene provides CDR1 SGDLS and CDR2 YYNGEE. The CDR3 contains 15 residues, cysteine and phenylalanine counted. Only the CDR3 region is kept as DNA, spanning 45 bases read in frame from base 1. Trimming leaves V shorter by 4 bases and J shorter by 2 bases, with the junction holding 8 bases beyond the gene matches. What was sequenced was PBMCs or T cells enriched from blood (not recorded which). Recombination linked TRBV9 to TRBJ2-7, with TRBD1 matching 8 junction bases. The receptor comes from a woman between 45 and 60 years old in a cohort exposed to, infected with or recovered from COVID-19 (not recorded which). The nucleotides read TGTGCCAGCAGCCTCACAGGGGGTCTTCCCTACGAGCAGTACTTC. Translated, it gives CASSLTGGLPYEQYF.